The clone carrying this T cell receptor (beta chain) was recorded many times. The target antigen is unknown. The CDR3 contains 14 residues. Trimming at V came to 4 bases and at J to 4 bases, leaving 5 bases not matched to a gene. Germline V gene data show CDR1 as SGHRS and CDR2 as YFSETQ. Primers used in a second PCR of about 6 to 12 cycles were a sample-barcoded 5' primer and a J-beta primer mix. A tag from a template-switch adaptor with 12 random nucleotides marked each cDNA molecule. Using its own MiXCR run on the 5' RACE reads, TCRdb lists one record per CDR3 protein. The sample carries some 1.5 million distinct CDR3 sequences, roughly 27% recorded once. This sample is part of a study of blood T cells in healthy people across ages. General study findings and limits: The fall in TCR beta diversity per million T cells was roughly linear with age. PBMCs left unsorted prevented a conclusive naive versus antigen-experienced comparison. Possibly confounding the expanded clonotype changes was the fact that donor CMV status was unknown.

Sequencing used blood. The gene calls are TRBV5-1 and TRBJ1-2, with TRBD1 matching 9 bases. This receptor was identified in a woman under 40 in good health. CDR3 amino acids: CASSPGTGTYGYTF. The CDR3 DNA reads TGCGCCAGCAGCCCCGGGACAGGGACCTATGGCTACACCTTC. The whole variable domain, remainder taken from reference TRBV5-1 and TRBJ1-2, is KAGVTQTPRYLIKTRGQQVTLSCSPISGHRSVSWYQQTPGQGLQFLFEYFSETQRNKGNFPGRFSGRQFSNSRSEMNVSTLELGDSALYLCASSPGTGTYGYTFGSGTRLTVV.